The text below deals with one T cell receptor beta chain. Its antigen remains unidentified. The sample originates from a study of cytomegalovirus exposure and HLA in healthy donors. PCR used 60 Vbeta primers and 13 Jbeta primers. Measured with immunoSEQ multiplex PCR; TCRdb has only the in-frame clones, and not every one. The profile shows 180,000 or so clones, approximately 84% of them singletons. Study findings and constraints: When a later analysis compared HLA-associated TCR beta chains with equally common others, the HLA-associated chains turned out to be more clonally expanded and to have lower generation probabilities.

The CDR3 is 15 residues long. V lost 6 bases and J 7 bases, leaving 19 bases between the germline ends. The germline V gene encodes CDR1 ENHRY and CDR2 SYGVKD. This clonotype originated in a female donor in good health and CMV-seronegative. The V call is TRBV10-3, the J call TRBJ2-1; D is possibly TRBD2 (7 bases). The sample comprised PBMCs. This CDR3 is CAIRQEGGLRNEQFF. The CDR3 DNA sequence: TGTGCCATCAGGCAGGAGGGGGGGCTAAGGAATGAGCAGTTCTTC.